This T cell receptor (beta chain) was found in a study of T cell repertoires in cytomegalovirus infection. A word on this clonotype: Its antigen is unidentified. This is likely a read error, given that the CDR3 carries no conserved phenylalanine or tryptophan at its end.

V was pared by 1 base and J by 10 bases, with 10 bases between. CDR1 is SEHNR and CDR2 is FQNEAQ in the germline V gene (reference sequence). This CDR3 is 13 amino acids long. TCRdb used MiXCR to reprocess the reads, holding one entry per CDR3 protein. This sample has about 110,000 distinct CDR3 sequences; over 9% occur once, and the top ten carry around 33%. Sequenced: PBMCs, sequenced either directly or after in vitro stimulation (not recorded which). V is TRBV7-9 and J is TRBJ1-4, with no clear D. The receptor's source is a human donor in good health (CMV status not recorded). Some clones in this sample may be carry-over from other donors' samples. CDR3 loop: CASSLDSAGKLFL. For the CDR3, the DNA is TGTGCCAGCAGCTTAGATTCAGCCGGAAAACTGTTTTTG.